This TCR beta chain was captured by sequencing in a study of shared clonotypes between healthy human individuals. Study-wide context: Contributing individuals were two females and a few males aged 18 to 49.

Original methodology: ImmunoSEQ yielded junction-only sequences lacking quality scores, so filtering differed. Repertoires were generated with immunoSEQ multiplex PCR, while TCRdb's copy carries only in-frame clones and drops some. Clone size and the V and J calls come from that table; the DNA yielded D and trimming. The sample shows some 1,400,000 clones, more than 95% of them seen only once. Germline lookup yields CDR1 SGHKS and CDR2 YYEKEE (reference sequence). The CDR3 runs to 15 residues. The V and J ends lost 1 base and 0 bases respectively, with 10 bases between them. Donors were Caucasian adults residing in Nashville, Tennessee, USA.

The TCR originated in a man aged 30 to 39 in good health. The chain recombines TRBV5-5 with TRBJ1-1; no clear D gene. Sequencing was performed on naive CD4+ T cells sorted from blood. Subset here: CD45RA+ positively selected. CDR3 bases: TGTGCCAGCAGCTTGTTAGATACAATGAACACTGAAGCTTTCTTT. Translating gives CASSLLDTMNTEAFF.